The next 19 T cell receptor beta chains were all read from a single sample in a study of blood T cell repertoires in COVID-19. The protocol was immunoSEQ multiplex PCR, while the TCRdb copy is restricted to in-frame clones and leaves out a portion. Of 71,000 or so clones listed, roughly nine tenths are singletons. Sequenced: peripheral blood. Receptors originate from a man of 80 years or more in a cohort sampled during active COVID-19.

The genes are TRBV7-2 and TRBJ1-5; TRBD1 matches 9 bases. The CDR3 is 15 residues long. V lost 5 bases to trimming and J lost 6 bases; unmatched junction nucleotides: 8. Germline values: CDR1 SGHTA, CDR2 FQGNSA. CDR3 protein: CASSRGQGERQPQHF. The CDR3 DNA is TGTGCCAGCAGCCGGGGACAGGGTGAACGTCAGCCCCAGCATTTT. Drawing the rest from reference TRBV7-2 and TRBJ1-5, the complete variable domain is GAGVSQSPSNKVTEKGKDVELRCDPISGHTALYWYRQSLGQGLEFLIYFQGNSAPDKSGLPSDRFSAERTGGSVSTLTIQRTQQEDSAVYLCASSRGQGERQPQHFGDGTRLSIL.

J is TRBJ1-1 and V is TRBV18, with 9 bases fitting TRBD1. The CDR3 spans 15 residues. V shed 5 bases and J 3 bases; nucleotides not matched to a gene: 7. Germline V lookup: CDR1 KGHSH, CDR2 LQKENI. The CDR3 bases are TGTGCCAGCTCAGCCACGGGACAGGGAGACACTGAAGCTTTCTTT. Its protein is CASSATGQGDTEAFF.

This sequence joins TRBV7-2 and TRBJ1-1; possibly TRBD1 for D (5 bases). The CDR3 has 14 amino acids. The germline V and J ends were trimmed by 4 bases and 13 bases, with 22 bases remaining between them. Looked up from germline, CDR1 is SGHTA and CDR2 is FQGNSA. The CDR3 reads CASSSGGSRVVGFF. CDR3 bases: TGTGCCAGCAGCTCTGGAGGGTCCAGGGTAGTCGGTTTCTTT.

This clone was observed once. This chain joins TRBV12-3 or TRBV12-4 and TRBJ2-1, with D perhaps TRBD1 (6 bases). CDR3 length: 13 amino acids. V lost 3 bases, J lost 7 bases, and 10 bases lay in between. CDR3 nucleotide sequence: TGTGCCAGCAGTTTGTACAGGGCAAATGAGCAGTTCTTC. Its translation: CASSLYRANEQFF.

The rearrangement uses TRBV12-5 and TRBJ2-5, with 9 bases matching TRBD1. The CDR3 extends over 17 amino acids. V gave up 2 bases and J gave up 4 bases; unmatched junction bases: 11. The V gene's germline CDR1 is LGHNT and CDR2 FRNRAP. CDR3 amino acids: CASGLLPGTGLSETQYF. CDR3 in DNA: TGTGCTAGTGGTTTGCTCCCCGGGACAGGGCTGTCAGAGACCCAGTACTTC.

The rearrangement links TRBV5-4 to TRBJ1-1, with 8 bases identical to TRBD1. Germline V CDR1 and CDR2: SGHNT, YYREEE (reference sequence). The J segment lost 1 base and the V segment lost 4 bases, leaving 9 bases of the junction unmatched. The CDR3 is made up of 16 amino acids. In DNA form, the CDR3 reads TGTGCCAGCAGCCCGGTCAAGGACAGGGCGAACACTGAAGCTTTCTTT. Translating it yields CASSPVKDRANTEAFF. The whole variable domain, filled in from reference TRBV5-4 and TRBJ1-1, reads ETGVTQSPTHLIKTRGQQVTLRCSSQSGHNTVSWYQQALGQGPQFIFQYYREEENGRGNFPPRFSGLQFPNYSSELNVNALELDDSALYLCASSPVKDRANTEAFFGQGTRLTVV.

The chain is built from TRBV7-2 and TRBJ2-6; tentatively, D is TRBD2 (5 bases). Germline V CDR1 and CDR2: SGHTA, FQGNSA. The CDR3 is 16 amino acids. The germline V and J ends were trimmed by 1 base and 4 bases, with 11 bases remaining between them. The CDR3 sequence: CASSLGLSGGANVLTF. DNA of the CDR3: TGTGCCAGCAGCTTAGGCCTGAGCGGAGGGGCCAACGTCCTGACTTTC.

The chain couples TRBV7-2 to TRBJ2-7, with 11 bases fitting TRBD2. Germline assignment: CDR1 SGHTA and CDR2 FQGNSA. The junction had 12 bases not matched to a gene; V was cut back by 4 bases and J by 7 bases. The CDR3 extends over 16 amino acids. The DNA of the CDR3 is TGTGCCAGCAGCTCGGGGCGGGGACTAGCGGTTTCAGAGCAGTACTTC. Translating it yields CASSSGRGLAVSEQYF.

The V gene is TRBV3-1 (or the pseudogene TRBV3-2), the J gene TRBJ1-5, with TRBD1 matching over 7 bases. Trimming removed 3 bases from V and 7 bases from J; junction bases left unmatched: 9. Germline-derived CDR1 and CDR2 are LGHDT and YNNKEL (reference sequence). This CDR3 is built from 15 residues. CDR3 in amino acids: CASSQGGQVRQPQHF. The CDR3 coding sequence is TGTGCCAGCAGCCAGGGAGGACAGGTTCGCCAGCCCCAGCATTTT.

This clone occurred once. The CDR3 coding sequence is TGTGCCAGCAGCTCCTCACTAGCGGGGCGGGAGACCCAGTACTTC. This encodes CASSSSLAGRETQYF. The chain employs TRBV7-2 and TRBJ2-5, with 10 positions matching TRBD2. Unmatched junction bases numbered 7, after V lost 4 bases and J lost 5 bases. The CDR3 contains 15 residues. In germline, CDR1 is SGHTA, CDR2 FQGNSA.

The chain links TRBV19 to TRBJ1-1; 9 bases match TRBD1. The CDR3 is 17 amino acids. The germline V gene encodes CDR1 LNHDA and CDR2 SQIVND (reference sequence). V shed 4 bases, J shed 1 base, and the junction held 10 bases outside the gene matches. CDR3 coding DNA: TGTGCCAGTAGTACGTTCACAGGGGGCGCGGGGAACACTGAAGCTTTCTTT. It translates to CASSTFTGGAGNTEAFF.

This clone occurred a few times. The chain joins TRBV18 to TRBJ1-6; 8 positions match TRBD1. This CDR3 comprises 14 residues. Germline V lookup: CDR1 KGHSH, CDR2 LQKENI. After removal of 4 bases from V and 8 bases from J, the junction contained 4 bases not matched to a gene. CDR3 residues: CASSRVTGDSPLHF. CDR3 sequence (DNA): TGTGCCAGCTCACGTGTGACAGGGGATTCACCCCTCCACTTT. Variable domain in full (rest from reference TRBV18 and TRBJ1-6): NAGVMQNPRHLVRRRGQEARLRCSPMKGHSHVYWYRQLPEEGLKFMVYLQKENIIDESGMPKERFSAEFPKEGPSILRIQQVVRGDSAAYFCASSRVTGDSPLHFGNGTRLTVT.

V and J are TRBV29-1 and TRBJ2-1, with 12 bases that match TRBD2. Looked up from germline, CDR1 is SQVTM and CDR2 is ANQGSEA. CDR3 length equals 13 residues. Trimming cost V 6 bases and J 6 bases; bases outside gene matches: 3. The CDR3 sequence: CSVGTSGRNEQFF. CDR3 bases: TGCAGCGTGGGGACTAGCGGGCGCAATGAGCAGTTCTTC.

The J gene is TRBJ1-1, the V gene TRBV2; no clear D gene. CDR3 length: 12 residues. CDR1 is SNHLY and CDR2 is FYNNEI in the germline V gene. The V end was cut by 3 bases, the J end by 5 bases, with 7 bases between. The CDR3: CASSDLRTEAFF. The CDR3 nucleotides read TGTGCCAGCAGTGATCTAAGAACTGAAGCTTTCTTT.

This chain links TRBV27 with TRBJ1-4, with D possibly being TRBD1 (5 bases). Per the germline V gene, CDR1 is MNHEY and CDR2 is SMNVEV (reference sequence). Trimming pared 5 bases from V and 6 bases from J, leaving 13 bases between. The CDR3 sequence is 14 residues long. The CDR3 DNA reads TGTGCCAGCAGTCTAACTGGGGCGGATGAAAAACTGTTTTTT. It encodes CASSLTGADEKLFF.

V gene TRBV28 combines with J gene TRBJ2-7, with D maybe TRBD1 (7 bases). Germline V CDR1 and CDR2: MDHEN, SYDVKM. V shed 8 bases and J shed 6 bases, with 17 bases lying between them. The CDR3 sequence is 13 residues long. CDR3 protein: CASEGQGGLEQYV. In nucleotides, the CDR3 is TGTGCCAGCGAGGGGCAGGGGGGACTCGAGCAGTACGTC.

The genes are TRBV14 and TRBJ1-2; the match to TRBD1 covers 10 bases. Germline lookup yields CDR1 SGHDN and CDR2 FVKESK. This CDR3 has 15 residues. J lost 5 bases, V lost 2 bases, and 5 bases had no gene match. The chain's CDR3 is CASSQSGTGVYGYTF. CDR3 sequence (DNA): TGTGCCAGCAGCCAATCCGGGACAGGGGTATATGGCTACACCTTC.

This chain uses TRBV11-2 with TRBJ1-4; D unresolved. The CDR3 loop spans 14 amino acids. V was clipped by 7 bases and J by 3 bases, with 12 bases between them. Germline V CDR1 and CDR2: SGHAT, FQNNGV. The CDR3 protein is CASTAGRPNEKLFF. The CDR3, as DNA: TGTGCCAGCACCGCAGGCAGGCCTAATGAAAAACTGTTTTTT.

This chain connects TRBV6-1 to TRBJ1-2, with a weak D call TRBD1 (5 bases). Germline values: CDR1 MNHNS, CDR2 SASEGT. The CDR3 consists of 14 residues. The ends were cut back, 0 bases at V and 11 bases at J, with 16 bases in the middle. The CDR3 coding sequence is TGTGCCAGCAGTGAAGCGTTAACTGGGGGGTGGTACACCTTC. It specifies CASSEALTGGWYTF.